The entry below gives a single T cell receptor beta chain sequence along with its context. The target antigen is unknown. Negatively enriched CD4+ T cells were divided by CD45RA into naive and memory. The data were taken from a study of shared clonotypes between healthy human individuals. Study conclusions and caveats: The represented genetic and exposure-history diversity was limited by the small number of donors.

The deep-level immunoSEQ assay was used. Generated by immunoSEQ multiplex PCR, the TCRdb table keeps only in-frame clones and is missing some. The repertoire has around 720,000 clones, less than 80% of them found once; the top ten carry 1.5% to 2%. The V gene lost 2 bases and the J gene lost 6 bases, with 19 bases spanning the gap. This CDR3 is 16 amino acids long. The V gene's germline CDR1 is KGHSH and CDR2 LQKENI. Sample: memory CD4+ T cells sorted from blood. Subset defined: CD45RA-negative fraction. The sequence derives from a woman aged 25-40 years in good health. The V gene is TRBV18, the J gene TRBJ1-2; a weak D match, TRBD1 (5 bases). CDR3 DNA: TGTGCCAGCTCACCAGGGGTCGAGGGGCGGTCCGATGGCTACACCTTC. Translating gives CASSPGVEGRSDGYTF. Full variable domain (remainder filled in from reference TRBV18 and TRBJ1-2): NAGVMQNPRHLVRRRGQEARLRCSPMKGHSHVYWYRQLPEEGLKFMVYLQKENIIDESGMPKERFSAEFPKEGPSILRIQQVVRGDSAAYFCASSPGVEGRSDGYTFGSGTRLTVV.